The 32 T cell receptor beta chains given below trace back to one sample, sequenced in a study of T cells after yellow fever vaccination. TCRdb reanalysed the 5' RACE reads using MiXCR and keeps one entry per CDR3 protein. The table shows hundreds of thousands of distinct CDR3 sequences, with 4.1% occurring only once. The input for sequencing was PBMCs, taken 5 days after the yellow fever booster vaccination. Receptors were obtained from a man between 18 and 29 years old who received the YFV17D yellow fever vaccine.

The sample holds many counts of this clonotype. The V and J genes are TRBV5-1 and TRBJ1-5; D call uncertain. The CDR3 loop spans 14 amino acids. V shed 0 bases and J shed 15 bases, with 19 bases lying between them. Germline V lookup: CDR1 SGHRS, CDR2 YFSETQ. In DNA form, the CDR3 reads TGCGCCAGCAGCTTGGGTCCCGTGAGTCGTGCGTGGCATTTT. It is translated as CASSLGPVSRAWHF.

This clonotype was detected ten times or more. This chain joins TRBV3-1 and TRBJ2-5; 9 bases align to TRBD2. The CDR3 has 16 amino acids. Per the germline V gene, CDR1 is LGHDT and CDR2 is YNNKEL (reference sequence). The V and J ends lost 2 bases and 5 bases, in that order; junction bases with no gene match: 9. Written as DNA, the CDR3 is TGTGCCAGCAGCCAAACCGGGCGGGGGGGTTTGGAGACCCAGTACTTC. This codes for CASSQTGRGGLETQYF.

The V call is TRBV7-2, the J call TRBJ2-3; D uncertain. V lost 5 bases to trimming and J lost 5 bases, with 11 bases between them. The CDR3 is made up of 13 amino acids. Germline V CDR1 and CDR2: SGHTA, FQGNSA. CDR3 sequence: CASSLSLRDTQYF. As DNA, the CDR3 is TGTGCCAGCAGCCTGTCACTGAGAGATACGCAGTATTTT.

The chain joins TRBV6-5 to TRBJ2-3; 11 bases agree with TRBD2. J was trimmed by 0 bases and V by 7 bases; bases with no gene match: 3. Germline V gene sequence: CDR1 MNHEY, CDR2 SVGAGI. The CDR3 is made up of 15 amino acids. CDR3 region: CASTRLAGSTDTQYF. As DNA, the CDR3 is TGTGCCAGCACCCGACTAGCGGGGAGCACAGATACGCAGTATTTT.

This clonotype was counted many times. The rearrangement links TRBV29-1 to TRBJ2-4, with D maybe TRBD2 (5 bases). The CDR3 sequence is 11 residues long. The germline V and J ends were trimmed by 5 bases and 8 bases, with 10 bases remaining between them. The germline CDR1 and CDR2 sequences are SQVTM and ANQGSEA. CDR3 loop: CSVSPGDIQYF. The CDR3 DNA reads TGCAGCGTTTCCCCCGGGGACATTCAGTACTTC.

This clonotype turned up a few times. The V call is TRBV19, the J call TRBJ2-2; D perhaps matches TRBD2 (6 bases). This CDR3 has 14 residues. Trimming stripped 8 bases from V and 1 base from J, with 11 bases between. Germline values: CDR1 LNHDA, CDR2 SQIVND (reference sequence). CDR3: CASGTSWNTGELFF. The CDR3 coding sequence is TGTGCCAGTGGAACTAGCTGGAACACCGGGGAGCTGTTTTTT.

This clonotype was observed a handful of times. The chain carries TRBV7-9 and TRBJ1-2; D not resolved. Germline CDR1 SEHNR, CDR2 FQNEAQ (reference sequence). CDR3 length: 13 residues. With 11 bases removed from V and 2 bases from J, the gap between germline ends came to 15 bases. The CDR3 coding sequence is TGTGCCTCTGGCGGCCAGATGAACTATGGCTACACCTTC. Translated, it gives CASGGQMNYGYTF.

The table lists this clonotype with many counts. The chain has TRBV6-2 or TRBV6-3 and TRBJ1-6; D remains ambiguous. Trimming left V 2 bases short and J 5 bases short, with 7 bases between. The CDR3 contains 14 residues. CDR1 MNHEY and CDR2 SVGEGT come from the germline V gene. The CDR3 is CASSYRADNSPLHF. Written as DNA, the CDR3 is TGTGCCAGCAGTTACCGGGCAGATAATTCACCCCTCCACTTT.

This clonotype has ten or more counts. The rearrangement uses TRBV18 and TRBJ2-7; D gene unclear. The V gene's germline CDR1 is KGHSH and CDR2 LQKENI. This CDR3 region has 13 residues. V was cut by 1 base and J by 2 bases, with 6 bases left in between. The CDR3 reads CASSPLGPYEQYF. CDR3 in DNA: TGTGCCAGCTCACCACTAGGACCCTACGAGCAGTACTTC.

This clonotype was seen many times. This chain links TRBV20-1 with TRBJ1-2, with unresolved D. V was shortened by 0 bases and J by 14 bases, with 4 bases between the two germline ends. This CDR3 is 8 amino acids long. Germline CDR1 is DFQATT and CDR2 is SNEGSKA (reference sequence). The CDR3, as DNA: TGCAGTGCTAGAGAGGGTACCTTC. Translating it yields CSAREGTF.

This clonotype was counted at least ten times. The chain couples TRBV19 to TRBJ1-5; 7 bases line up with TRBD1. The ends lost 8 bases at V and 5 bases at J; junction bases unmatched: 9. The germline V gene has CDR1 LNHDA and CDR2 SQIVND (reference sequence). This CDR3 contains 14 residues. CDR3 loop: CASDRTGTYQPQHF. The CDR3 DNA follows: TGTGCCAGTGACAGGACAGGCACCTATCAGCCCCAGCATTTT.

This clonotype came up many times. The J gene is TRBJ1-3, the V gene TRBV4-3, with D tentatively TRBD1 (5 bases). Germline CDR1 LGHNA, CDR2 YSLEER. Trimming shortened V by 4 bases and J by 0 bases, and 19 bases separated the two germline ends. The length of the CDR3 is 18 residues. The CDR3 coding sequence is TGCGCCAGCAGCCGACTGCTATCGGGACTGCGCTCTGGAAACACCATATATTTT. This codes for CASSRLLSGLRSGNTIYF.

The chain combines TRBV7-6 with TRBJ2-7; D not resolved. The CDR3 spans 13 residues. V shed 5 bases and J shed 2 bases, with 10 bases lying between them. Germline CDR1 reads SGHVS; CDR2 reads FNYEAQ. CDR3 region: CASSPRWTYEQYF. The CDR3 DNA follows: TGTGCCAGCAGCCCCAGATGGACCTACGAGCAGTACTTC.

This clonotype was counted between two and nine times. V usage is TRBV7-2 and J usage is TRBJ2-7; D is uncertain. The V and J ends lost 0 bases and 5 bases respectively, with 11 bases between them. The germline V gene encodes CDR1 SGHTA and CDR2 FQGNSA. The CDR3 covers 14 residues. CDR3 protein: CASSLATVADEQYV. The CDR3 nucleotides are TGTGCCAGCAGCTTAGCTACGGTGGCCGACGAGCAGTACGTC.

This clonotype has a count of ten or more. This chain uses TRBV4-3 with TRBJ2-6; D is ambiguous. Trimming took off 1 base at V and 0 bases at J, with 10 bases between the two ends. The length of the CDR3 is 17 residues. Looked up from germline, CDR1 is LGHNA and CDR2 is YSLEER. This chain's CDR3 is CASSQGSSPSGANVLTF. DNA of the CDR3: TGCGCCAGCAGCCAAGGGTCCAGCCCCTCTGGGGCCAACGTCCTGACTTTC.

This chain's CDR3 is CASSQPGYTEAFF. The CDR3 bases are TGTGCCAGCAGCCAACCAGGTTACACTGAAGCTTTCTTT. This chain links TRBV5-4 with TRBJ1-1; D remains unclear. This CDR3 is 13 amino acids long. Germline V gene sequence: CDR1 SGHNT, CDR2 YYREEE (reference sequence). Trimming left V 4 bases short and J 3 bases short, with 10 bases between. The full variable domain, in which reference TRBV5-4 and TRBJ1-1 provide the parts outside the CDR3, is ETGVTQSPTHLIKTRGQQVTLRCSSQSGHNTVSWYQQALGQGPQFIFQYYREEENGRGNFPPRFSGLQFPNYSSELNVNALELDDSALYLCASSQPGYTEAFFGQGTRLTVV.

This clonotype was picked up a small number of times. The chain links TRBV18 to TRBJ2-7; D is unresolved. The CDR3 covers 17 residues. Per the germline V gene, CDR1 is KGHSH and CDR2 is LQKENI. Trimming took 0 bases from V and 4 from J, leaving 19 bases between them. CDR3 protein: CASSPPGSTPPDYEQYF. DNA of the CDR3: TGTGCCAGCTCACCACCGGGTTCTACCCCTCCTGATTACGAGCAGTACTTC.

This clonotype occurred a few times. The genes are TRBV20-1 and TRBJ2-2; 7 nucleotides agree with TRBD2. The CDR3 totals 15 residues. Unmatched junction bases numbered 13, after V lost 6 bases and J lost 6 bases. Germline CDR1 is DFQATT and CDR2 is SNEGSKA (reference sequence). The CDR3 is CSAPGGLRVPGELFF. The CDR3 DNA reads TGCAGTGCCCCCGGGGGACTAAGGGTCCCCGGGGAGCTGTTTTTT.

This clonotype appeared many times. This chain uses TRBV20-1 with TRBJ1-4, with 10 bases matching TRBD1. Germline assignment: CDR1 DFQATT and CDR2 SNEGSKA (reference sequence). The CDR3 contains 13 residues. V lost 3 bases and J lost 8; bases outside the gene matches: 3. CDR3 protein: CSARPDRGEKLFF. CDR3 DNA: TGCAGTGCTAGGCCGGACAGGGGGGAAAAACTGTTTTTT.

This clonotype came up many times. V usage is TRBV7-2 and J usage is TRBJ2-7, with TRBD1 matching over 8 bases. After removal of 3 bases from V and 3 bases from J, the junction contained 4 bases not matched to a gene. This CDR3 region has 14 residues. The germline V gene has CDR1 SGHTA and CDR2 FQGNSA. CDR3 region: CASSFRQGLYEQYF. CDR3 sequence (DNA): TGTGCCAGCAGCTTCAGACAGGGGCTCTACGAGCAGTACTTC.

This clonotype was observed a few times. The chain links TRBV5-8 to TRBJ2-5; D perhaps matches TRBD1 (6 bases). This CDR3 has 14 residues. Germline assignment: CDR1 SGHTS and CDR2 YDEGEE. The ends were cut back, 2 bases at V and 5 bases at J, with 13 bases in the middle. DNA of the CDR3: TGTGCCAGCAGCTTATCAGGGGTCGGGGAGACCCAGTACTTC. Amino acid sequence: CASSLSGVGETQYF.

This clonotype was recorded at least ten times. The rearrangement uses TRBV7-2 and TRBJ2-7, with TRBD2 matching 12 bases. The germline V gene has CDR1 SGHTA and CDR2 FQGNSA. The CDR3 contains 15 residues. J lost 6 bases, V lost 7 bases, and 10 bases had no gene match. CDR3 in DNA: TGTGCCAGCACCCTAACCCTAGCGGGGGGGCGCGAGCAGTACTTC. Protein: CASTLTLAGGREQYF.

The rearrangement uses TRBV30 and TRBJ2-1; D unclear. V was shortened by 1 base and J by 6 bases, with 4 bases between the two germline ends. The CDR3 totals 11 residues. The germline V gene has CDR1 GTSNPN and CDR2 SVGIG (reference sequence). The CDR3 sequence is CAWSGSNEQFF. For the CDR3, the DNA is TGTGCCTGGAGTGGCAGCAATGAGCAGTTCTTC. The variable domain in full, completed from reference TRBV30 and TRBJ2-1, reads SQTIHQWPATLVQPVGSPLSLECTVEGTSNPNLYWYRQAAGRGLQLLFYSVGIGQISSEVPQNLSASRPQDRQFILSSKKLLLSDSGFYLCAWSGSNEQFFGPGTRLTVL.

This clonotype was seen a few times. The V and J genes are TRBV7-2 and TRBJ1-5, with D possibly TRBD1 on 6 matching bases. V was trimmed by 4 bases and J by 5 bases, leaving 9 bases between them. The CDR3 contains 13 residues. CDR1 SGHTA and CDR2 FQGNSA come from the germline V gene. The DNA for the CDR3 is TGTGCCAGCAGCTCAGACAGGTATCAGCCCCAGCATTTT. This gives the protein CASSSDRYQPQHF.

This clonotype was seen a few times. The CDR3 protein is CASSPDRVYNEQFF. The CDR3 bases are TGTGCCAGCTCACCAGACAGGGTCTACAATGAGCAGTTCTTC. V is TRBV18 and J is TRBJ2-1, with 7 nucleotides matching TRBD1. CDR3 length: 14 residues. The germline gives CDR1 KGHSH, CDR2 LQKENI. V trimming: 2 bases; J trimming: 3 bases; junction bases outside the gene matches: 1.

This chain joins TRBV30 and TRBJ2-4; 7 bases fit TRBD2. The CDR3 has 14 amino acids. Germline-derived CDR1 and CDR2 are GTSNPN and SVGIG (reference sequence). The junction had 3 bases not matched to a gene; V was cut back by 4 bases and J by 0 bases. For the CDR3, the DNA is TGTGCCTGGACAAAGCGGGGAGCCAAAAACATTCAGTACTTC. Translating gives CAWTKRGAKNIQYF.

This clonotype was recorded at least ten times. The chain is built from TRBV5-1 and TRBJ2-2; D remains ambiguous. V was trimmed by 3 bases and J by 4 bases, leaving 4 bases between them. This CDR3 region has 12 residues. Germline values: CDR1 SGHRS, CDR2 YFSETQ. Written as DNA, the CDR3 is TGCGCCAGCAGCTGGCTCACCGGGGAGCTGTTTTTT. Protein product: CASSWLTGELFF.

This clonotype was seen only a few times. V gene TRBV6-5 combines with J gene TRBJ2-3, with D possibly being TRBD1 (6 bases). The CDR3 is 12 amino acids. V was shortened by 5 bases and J by 5 bases, with 8 bases between the two germline ends. CDR1 is MNHEY and CDR2 is SVGAGI in the germline V gene. CDR3: CASSKQGDTQYF. The DNA of the CDR3 is TGTGCCAGCAGTAAACAGGGAGATACGCAGTATTTT.

V is TRBV5-1 and J is TRBJ1-1; TRBD1 might be the D (5 bases). CDR1 is SGHRS and CDR2 is YFSETQ in the germline V gene. Deletions cut 4 bases from V and 4 bases from J, with 23 bases between. The CDR3 totals 17 residues. CDR3 nucleotide sequence: TGCGCCAGCAGCCAATGGGGGGGTATTGGCCTGGGCACTGAAGCTTTCTTT. Residues: CASSQWGGIGLGTEAFF.

This clonotype was seen more than once but under ten times. This chain connects TRBV6-5 to TRBJ1-2; TRBD1 matches at 8 bases. The CDR3 length is 14 residues. J was trimmed by 8 bases and V by 0 bases; bases with no gene match: 5. Germline V lookup: CDR1 MNHEY, CDR2 SVGAGI. The CDR3, as DNA: TGTGCCAGCAGTTACTCCGGACAGGGAAGGGGCTACACCTTC. It translates to CASSYSGQGRGYTF.

The sample holds many counts of this clonotype. The chain is built from TRBV4-2 and TRBJ2-2, with 11 nucleotides matching TRBD2. V was clipped by 4 bases and J by 4 bases; unmatched bases: 5. CDR1 LGHNA and CDR2 YNFKEQ come from the germline V gene. The CDR3 loop spans 16 amino acids. CDR3 region: CASSRKLAGATGELFF. CDR3 nucleotides: TGTGCCAGCAGCCGTAAACTAGCGGGGGCCACCGGGGAGCTGTTTTTT.

The chain uses TRBV7-2 and TRBJ2-2; maybe TRBD2 (7 bases). There are 15 residues in the CDR3. Germline V lookup: CDR1 SGHTA, CDR2 FQGNSA. Trimming took 3 bases from V and 6 from J, leaving 14 bases between them. The CDR3 sequence: CASSLSGGLAGELFF. DNA of the CDR3: TGTGCCAGCAGCTTGTCCGGGGGGCTGGCCGGGGAGCTGTTTTTT.